The clone carrying this TCR beta chain was recorded at least ten times. V was clipped by 1 base and J by 0 bases, with 12 bases between them. In germline, CDR1 is LNHDA, CDR2 SQIVND (reference sequence). The CDR3 sequence is 16 residues long. The sample comes from a study of T cell repertoires in cytomegalovirus infection. One entry per CDR3 protein results from TCRdb running MiXCR on the reads. This table holds 100,000 to 150,000 distinct CDR3 sequences, roughly 9% found once. The source of this sequence is a human donor in good health (CMV status not recorded). Some clones in this sample may be carry-over from other donors' samples. V usage is TRBV19 and J usage is TRBJ1-1, with D perhaps matching TRBD1 (5 bases). The source material was PBMCs. CDR3 sequence reads: CASSIALQAVNTEAFF. CDR3 DNA sequence: TGTGCCAGTAGTATAGCACTACAGGCGGTGAACACTGAAGCTTTCTTT.